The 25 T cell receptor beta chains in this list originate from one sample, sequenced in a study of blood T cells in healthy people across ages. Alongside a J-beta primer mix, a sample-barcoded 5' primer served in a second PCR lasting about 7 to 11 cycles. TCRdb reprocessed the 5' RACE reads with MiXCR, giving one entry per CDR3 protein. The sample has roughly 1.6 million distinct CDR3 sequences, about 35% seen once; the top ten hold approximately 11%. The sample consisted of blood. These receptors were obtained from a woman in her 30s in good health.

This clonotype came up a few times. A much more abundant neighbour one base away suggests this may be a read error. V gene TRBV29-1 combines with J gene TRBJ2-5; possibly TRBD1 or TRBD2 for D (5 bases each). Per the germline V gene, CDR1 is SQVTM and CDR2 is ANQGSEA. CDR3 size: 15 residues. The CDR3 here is CNVEGWDLGQETQYF. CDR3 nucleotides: TGCAACGTTGAAGGGTGGGACCTAGGCCAAGAGACCCAGTACTTC.

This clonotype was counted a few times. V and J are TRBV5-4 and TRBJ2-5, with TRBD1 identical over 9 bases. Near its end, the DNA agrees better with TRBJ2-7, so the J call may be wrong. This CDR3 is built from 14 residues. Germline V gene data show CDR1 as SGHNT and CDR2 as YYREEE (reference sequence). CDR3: CASSLGTGDDEQYF. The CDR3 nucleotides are TGTGCCAGCAGCTTGGGGACAGGGGATGACGAGCAGTACTTC.

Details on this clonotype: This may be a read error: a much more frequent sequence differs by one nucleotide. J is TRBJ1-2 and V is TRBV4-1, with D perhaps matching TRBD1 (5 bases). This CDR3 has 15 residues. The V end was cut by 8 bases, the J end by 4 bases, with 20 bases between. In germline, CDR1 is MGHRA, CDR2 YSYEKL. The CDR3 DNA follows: TGCGCCAGCGGCTCAACCGGGGTGGGGGGCTATGGCTACACCTTC. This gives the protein CASGSTGVGGYGYTF.

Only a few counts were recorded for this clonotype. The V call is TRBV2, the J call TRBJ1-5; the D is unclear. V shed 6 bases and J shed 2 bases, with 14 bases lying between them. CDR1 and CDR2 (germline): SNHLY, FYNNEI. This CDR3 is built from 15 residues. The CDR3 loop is CASRPGPGGNQPQHF. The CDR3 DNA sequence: TGTGCCAGCAGGCCCGGGCCTGGGGGCAATCAGCCCCAGCATTTT.

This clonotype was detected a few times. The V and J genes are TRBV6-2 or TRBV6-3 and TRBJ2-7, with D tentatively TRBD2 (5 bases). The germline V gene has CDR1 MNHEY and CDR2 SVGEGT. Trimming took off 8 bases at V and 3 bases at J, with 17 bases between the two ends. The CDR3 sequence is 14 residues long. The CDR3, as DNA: TGTGCCAGCGGTCCGGGAAACCTAAACTACGAGCAGTACTTC. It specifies CASGPGNLNYEQYF.

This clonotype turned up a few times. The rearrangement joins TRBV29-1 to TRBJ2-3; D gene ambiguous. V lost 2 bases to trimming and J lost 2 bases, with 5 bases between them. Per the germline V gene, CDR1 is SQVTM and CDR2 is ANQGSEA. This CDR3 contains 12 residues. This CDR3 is CSVELDTDTQYF. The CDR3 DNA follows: TGCAGCGTTGAACTGGACACAGATACGCAGTATTTT.

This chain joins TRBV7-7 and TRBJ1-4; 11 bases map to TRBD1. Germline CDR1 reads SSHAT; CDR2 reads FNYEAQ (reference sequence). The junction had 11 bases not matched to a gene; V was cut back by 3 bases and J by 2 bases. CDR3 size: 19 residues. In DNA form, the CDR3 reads TGTGCCAGCAGCTTCCGAGGACAGGGGGCTTGGGCGACTAATGAAAAACTGTTTTTT. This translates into CASSFRGQGAWATNEKLFF. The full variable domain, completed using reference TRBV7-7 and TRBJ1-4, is GAGVSQSPRYKVTKRGQDVTLRCDPISSHATLYWYQQALGQGPEFLTYFNYEAQPDKSGLPSDRFSAERPEGSISTLTIQRTEQRDSAMYRCASSFRGQGAWATNEKLFFGSGTQLSVL.

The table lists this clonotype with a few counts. The CDR3 nucleotides read TGCAGTGCTAGAGCTCTAAAGACAGATTTCTATGGCTACACCTTC. The encoded protein is CSARALKTDFYGYTF. The chain employs TRBV20-1 and TRBJ1-2; possibly TRBD1 for D (5 bases). The CDR3 is 15 residues long. V was trimmed by 1 base and J by 4 bases, leaving 16 bases between them. Per the germline V gene, CDR1 is DFQATT and CDR2 is SNEGSKA (reference sequence).

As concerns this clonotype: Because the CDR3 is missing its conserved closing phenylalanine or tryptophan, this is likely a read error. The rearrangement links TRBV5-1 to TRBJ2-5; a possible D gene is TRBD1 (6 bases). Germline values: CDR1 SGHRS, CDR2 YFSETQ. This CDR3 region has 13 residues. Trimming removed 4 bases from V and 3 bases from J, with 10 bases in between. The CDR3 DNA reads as TGCGCCAGCAGCCTAGGACAGAAAGAGACCCAGTACTTG. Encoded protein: CASSLGQKETQYL.

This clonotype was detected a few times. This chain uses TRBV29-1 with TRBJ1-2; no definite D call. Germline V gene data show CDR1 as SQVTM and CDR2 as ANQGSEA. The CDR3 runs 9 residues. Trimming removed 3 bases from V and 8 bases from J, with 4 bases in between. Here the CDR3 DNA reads TGCAGCGTTGAGCGGGGCTACACCTTC. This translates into CSVERGYTF.

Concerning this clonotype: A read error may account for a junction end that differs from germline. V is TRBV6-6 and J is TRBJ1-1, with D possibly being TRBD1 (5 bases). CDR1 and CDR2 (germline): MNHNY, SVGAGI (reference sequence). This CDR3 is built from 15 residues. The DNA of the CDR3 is TGTACCAGCAGTTCTACCGGGACGGGCATTTCTGAAGCTTTCTTT. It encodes CTSSSTGTGISEAFF.

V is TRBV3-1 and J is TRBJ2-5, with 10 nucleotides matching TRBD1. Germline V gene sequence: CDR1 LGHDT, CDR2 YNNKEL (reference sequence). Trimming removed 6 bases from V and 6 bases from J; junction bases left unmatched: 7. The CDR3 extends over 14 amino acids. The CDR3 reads CASSRDRGLKTQYF. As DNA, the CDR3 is TGTGCCAGCAGTCGGGACAGGGGATTGAAGACCCAGTACTTC.

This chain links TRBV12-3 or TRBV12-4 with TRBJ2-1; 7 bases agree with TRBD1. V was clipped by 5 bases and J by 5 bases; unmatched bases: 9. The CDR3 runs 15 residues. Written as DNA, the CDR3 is TGTGCCAGCAGTGACAGGGTTCGGACGCACAATGAGCAGTTCTTC. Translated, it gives CASSDRVRTHNEQFF.

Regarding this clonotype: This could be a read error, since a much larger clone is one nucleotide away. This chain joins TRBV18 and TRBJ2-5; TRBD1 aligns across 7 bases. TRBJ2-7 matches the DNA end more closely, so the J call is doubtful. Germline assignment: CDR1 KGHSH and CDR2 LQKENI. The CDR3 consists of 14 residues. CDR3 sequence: CASSPPNRGYEQYF. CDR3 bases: TGTGCCAGCTCACCACCGAACAGGGGCTACGAGCAGTACTTC.

The CDR3 reads CSARHYQGDGAHEQYF. The CDR3, as DNA: TGCAGTGCTAGACATTACCAAGGGGACGGAGCCCACGAGCAGTACTTC. The rearrangement links TRBV20-1 to TRBJ2-7; tentatively, D is TRBD1 or TRBD2 (5 bases each). Germline loops: CDR1 DFQATT, CDR2 SNEGSKA (reference sequence). The CDR3 length is 16 residues. V shed 2 bases and J shed 5 bases, with 22 bases lying between them.

The CDR3 sequence: CASSPSRFDEQFF. In nucleotides, the CDR3 is TGTGCCAGCAGCCCCTCCCGGTTCGATGAGCAGTTCTTC. This rearrangement joins TRBV9 to TRBJ2-1, with D unresolved. With 4 bases removed from V and 8 bases from J, the gap between germline ends came to 13 bases. Germline CDR1 reads SGDLS; CDR2 reads YYNGEE. This CDR3 spans 13 amino acids.

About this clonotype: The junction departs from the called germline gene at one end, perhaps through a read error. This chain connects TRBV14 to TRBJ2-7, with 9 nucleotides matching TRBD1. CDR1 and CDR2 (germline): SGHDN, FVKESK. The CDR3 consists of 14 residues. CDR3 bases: TGTGCCAGCAGCTGGGGACAGGGTACGTACGGGCAGTACTTC. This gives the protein CASSWGQGTYGQYF.

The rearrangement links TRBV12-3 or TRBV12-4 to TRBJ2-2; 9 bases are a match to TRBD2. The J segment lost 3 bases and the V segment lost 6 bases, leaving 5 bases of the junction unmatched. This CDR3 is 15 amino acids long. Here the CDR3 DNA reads TGTGCCAGCAGCCCCCTAGCGGGGCACACCGGGGAGCTGTTTTTT. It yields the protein CASSPLAGHTGELFF.

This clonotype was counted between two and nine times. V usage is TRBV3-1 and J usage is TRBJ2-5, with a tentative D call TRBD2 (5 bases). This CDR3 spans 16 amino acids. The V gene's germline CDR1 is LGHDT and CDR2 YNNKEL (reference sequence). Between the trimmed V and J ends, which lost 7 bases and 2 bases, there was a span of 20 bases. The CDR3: CASTLAGADLQETQYF. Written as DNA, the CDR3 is TGTGCCAGCACCCTCGCAGGAGCGGACCTACAAGAGACCCAGTACTTC.

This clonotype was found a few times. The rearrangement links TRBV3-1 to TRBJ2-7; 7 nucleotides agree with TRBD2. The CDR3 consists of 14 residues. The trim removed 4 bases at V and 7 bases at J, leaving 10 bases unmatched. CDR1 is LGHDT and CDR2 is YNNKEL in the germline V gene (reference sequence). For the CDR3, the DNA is TGTGCCAGCAGCCGTCGGGAGGTAGATGGTGAGCAGTACTTC. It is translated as CASSRREVDGEQYF.

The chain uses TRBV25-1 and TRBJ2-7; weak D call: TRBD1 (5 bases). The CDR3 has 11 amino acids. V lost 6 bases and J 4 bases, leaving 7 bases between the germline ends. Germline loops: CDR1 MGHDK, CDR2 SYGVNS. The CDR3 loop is CASRQDYEQYF. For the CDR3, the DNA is TGTGCCAGCAGACAGGATTACGAGCAGTACTTC.

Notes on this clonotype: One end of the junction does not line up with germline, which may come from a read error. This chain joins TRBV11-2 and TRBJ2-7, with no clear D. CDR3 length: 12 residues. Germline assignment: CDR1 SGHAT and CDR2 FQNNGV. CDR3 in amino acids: CASSLNVHERYF. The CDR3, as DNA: TGTGCCAGCAGCTTAAATGTCCACGAGCGGTACTTC.

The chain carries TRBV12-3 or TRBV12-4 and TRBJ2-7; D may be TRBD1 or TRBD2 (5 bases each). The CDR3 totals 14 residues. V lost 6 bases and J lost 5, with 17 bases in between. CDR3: CASRLDGAFDEQYF. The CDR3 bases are TGTGCCAGCAGGTTGGACGGGGCTTTCGACGAGCAGTACTTC.

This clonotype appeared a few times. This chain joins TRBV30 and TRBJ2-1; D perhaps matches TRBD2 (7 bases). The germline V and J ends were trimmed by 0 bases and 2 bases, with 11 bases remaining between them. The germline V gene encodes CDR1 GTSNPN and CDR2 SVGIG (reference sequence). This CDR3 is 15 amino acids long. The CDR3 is CAWSVVRGPYNEQFF. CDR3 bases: TGTGCCTGGAGTGTAGTGCGGGGGCCCTACAATGAGCAGTTCTTC.

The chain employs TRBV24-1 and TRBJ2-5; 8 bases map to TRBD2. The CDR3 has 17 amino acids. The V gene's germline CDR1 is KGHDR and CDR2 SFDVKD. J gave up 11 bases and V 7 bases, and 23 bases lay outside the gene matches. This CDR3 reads CATRDPRQRELYNEQYF. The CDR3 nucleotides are TGTGCCACCAGGGACCCTCGCCAGCGGGAGTTGTACAATGAGCAGTACTTC.